This TCR beta chain was captured by sequencing in a study of shared clonotypes between healthy human individuals. The test was conducted at deep level. It was approximately 280 ng DNA, approximately 30,000 T cell genomes, that went into each replicate PCR of unsorted PBMC. In the authors' methods: There were no quality scores in the junction-only immunoSEQ sequences, so filtering differed. Only in-frame clones appear in the TCRdb table, and some are missing; sequencing was by immunoSEQ multiplex PCR. The DNA was the basis for D and trimming; V, J and clone size are from that table. Of around 500,000 clones listed, 60% to 85% are singletons. The table lists this clone with a few counts. The CDR3 has 15 residues. CDR1 is MGHDK, CDR2 SYGVNS, per germline. Deletions cut 3 bases from V and 1 base from J, with 13 bases between.

This chain connects TRBV25-1 to TRBJ2-7, with a possible D match to TRBD2 (5 bases). The source of this sequence is a woman aged 40 to 50 in good health. Some clones in this sample may be carry-over from other donors' samples. Sequenced material: PBMCs. This CDR3 reads CASSDDRTGSYEQYF. The CDR3 DNA is TGTGCCAGCAGTGACGATCGGACGGGGTCCTACGAGCAGTACTTC.